This T cell receptor beta chain was recovered during a study of identical twins. This clonotype has just a few counts. Its specificity is not known. Study results and limitations: Donors were not followed over many years; analysis was cross-sectional.

CDR1 is LGHDT and CDR2 is YNNKEL in the germline V gene (reference sequence). There are 14 residues in the CDR3. Trimming removed 4 bases from V and 6 bases from J, with 13 bases in between. Template switching added a universal primer site, and cDNA bore unique molecular identifiers. TCRdb fed the 5' RACE reads into MiXCR, producing one record per CDR3 protein. The data contain 450,000 or so distinct CDR3 sequences, approximately 14% of them singletons. The same specimen was also included in a second study, on yellow fever vaccine responses in identical twins. That publication notes: Twins reportedly had a vaccine T cell response that seemed partly convergent, partly personalized.

The clonotype comes from a woman aged 18-30 years in good health. The chain combines TRBV3-1 with TRBJ1-5; tentatively, D is TRBD1 (5 bases). The sample comprised CD4+ T cells sorted from blood. CDR3 nucleotide sequence: TGTGCCAGCAGCCCGTGGGATGGGGGTCAGCCCCAGCATTTT. Translation: CASSPWDGGQPQHF. Together with reference TRBV3-1 and TRBJ1-5, the CDR3 gives the full variable domain: DTAVSQTPKYLVTQMGNDKSIKCEQNLGHDTMYWYKQDSKKFLKIMFSYNNKELIINETVPNRFSPKSPDKAHLNLHINSLELGDSAVYFCASSPWDGGQPQHFGDGTRLSIL.